One T cell receptor beta chain is described in this entry. Original handling: For nucleated cells, counts were estimated from reference gene primer amplification. Sequencing was performed with immunoSEQ multiplex PCR; in TCRdb, only in-frame clones are kept and a portion is missing. V and J calls plus clone size are reproduced from that table; the DNA served to infer D and trimming. Of 300,000 to 350,000 clones in the sample, 80% to 90% were seen once. CDR3 length: 14 amino acids. Per the germline V gene, CDR1 is LNHDA and CDR2 is SQIVND (reference sequence). With 6 bases removed from V and 0 bases from J, the gap between germline ends came to 9 bases. The source of the sample is a study of blood T cell repertoires in COVID-19. The wider study: The United States, Italy and Spain were the sources of the acute and convalescent COVID-19 samples.

The clonotype was recovered from a young man who had recovered from COVID-19. Sequenced: PBMCs or T cells enriched from blood (not recorded which). V is TRBV19 and J is TRBJ1-3; D is unresolved. The CDR3 DNA reads as TGTGCCAGTAGCAAATTCCACTCTGGAAACACCATATATTTT. Amino acid sequence: CASSKFHSGNTIYF. Full variable domain (missing parts from reference TRBV19 and TRBJ1-3): DGGITQSPKYLFRKEGQNVTLSCEQNLNHDAMYWYRQDPGQGLRLIYYSQIVNDFQKGDIAEGYSVSREKKESFPLTVTSAQKNPTAFYLCASSKFHSGNTIYFGEGSWLTVV.